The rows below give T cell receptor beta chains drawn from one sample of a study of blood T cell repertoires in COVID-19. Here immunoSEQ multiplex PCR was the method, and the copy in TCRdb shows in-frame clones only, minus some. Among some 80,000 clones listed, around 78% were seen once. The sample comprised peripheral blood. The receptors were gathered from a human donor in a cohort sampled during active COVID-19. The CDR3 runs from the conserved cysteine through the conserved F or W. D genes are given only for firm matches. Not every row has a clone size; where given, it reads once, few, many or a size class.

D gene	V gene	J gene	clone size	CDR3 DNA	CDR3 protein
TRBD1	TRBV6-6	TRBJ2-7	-	TGTGCCAGCAGGTCCGGGACAGGGGTGGAGCAGTACTTC	CASRSGTGVEQYF
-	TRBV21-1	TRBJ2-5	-	TGTGCCAGCAGCTCGACGGAAACAGGTCCGGAGACCCAGTACTTC	CASSSTETGPETQYF
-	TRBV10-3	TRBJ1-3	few	TGTGCCATCAGTGAGTCGGGGGTGAAGAAGGGGGAATTTGGAAACACCATATATTTT	CAISESGVKKGEFGNTIYF
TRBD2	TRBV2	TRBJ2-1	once	TGTGCCAGCAGTGAACGACTAGCGGGGACCAATGAGCAGTTCTTC	CASSERLAGTNEQFF
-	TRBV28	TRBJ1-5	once	TGTGCCAGCAGTTTAAGGGCATTCCGGCGGGGCAATCAGCCCCAGCATTTT	CASSLRAFRRGNQPQHF
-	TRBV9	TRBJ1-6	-	TGTGCCAGCAGCATTGAGGGAGGCAATTCACCCCTCCACTTT	CASSIEGGNSPLHF
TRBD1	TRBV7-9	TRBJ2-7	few	TGTGCCAGCAGCTCGACAGGGAAGACGGGAGAGCAGTACTTC	CASSSTGKTGEQYF
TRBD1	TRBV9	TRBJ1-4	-	TGTGCCAGCAGCGTAACCGGGACAGTTAATGAAAAACTGTTTTTT	CASSVTGTVNEKLFF
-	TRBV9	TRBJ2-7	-	TGTGCCAGCAGCCCCGAGGGTTCTTACGAGCAGTACTTC	CASSPEGSYEQYF
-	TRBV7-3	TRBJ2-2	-	TGTGCCAGCAGGTCGGACGGAGGATCGTCCGCCGGGGAGCTGTTTTTT	CASRSDGGSSAGELFF
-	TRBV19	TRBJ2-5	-	TGTGCCAGTAGTACCTTTAAAGAGACCCAGTACTTC	CASSTFKETQYF
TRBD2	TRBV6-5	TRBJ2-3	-	TGTGCCAGCAGTTCGGGGGGGCGGACAGATACGCAGTATTTT	CASSSGGRTDTQYF
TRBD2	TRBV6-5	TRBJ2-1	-	TGTGCCAGCAGGACCGGGGGGTCCTACAATGAGCAGTTCTTC	CASRTGGSYNEQFF
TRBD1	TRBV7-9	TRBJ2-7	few	TGTGCCTGGGGACAGGGAATCTACGAGCAGTACTTC	CAWGQGIYEQYF
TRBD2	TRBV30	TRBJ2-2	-	TGTGCCTGGAGTGTACTGAGACTAGCCATTCGCGGGGAGCTGTTTTTT	CAWSVLRLAIRGELFF
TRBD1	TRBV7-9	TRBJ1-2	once	TGTGCCAGCAGCCCCAGTCCCGGGACAGGGGGCTACGGCGATGGCTACACCTTC	CASSPSPGTGGYGDGYTF
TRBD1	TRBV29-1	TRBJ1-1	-	TGCAGCGTAAGACAGGGGATTGAAGCTTTCTTT	CSVRQGIEAFF
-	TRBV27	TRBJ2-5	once	TGTGCCAGCAGCCTCAACCAGAAGACCCAGTACTTC	CASSLNQKTQYF
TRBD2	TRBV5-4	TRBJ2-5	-	TGTGCCAGCAGCTTGAAACTAGCGGGAGAAGAGACCCAGTACTTC	CASSLKLAGEETQYF
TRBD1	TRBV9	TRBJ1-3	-	TGTGCCAGCAGCGGGACAGGGGCTGGAAACACCATATATTTT	CASSGTGAGNTIYF
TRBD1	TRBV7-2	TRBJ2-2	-	TGTGCCAGCAGGACAGGGTCCTGGTCCACCGGGGAGCTGTTTTTT	CASRTGSWSTGELFF
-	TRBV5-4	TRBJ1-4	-	TGTGCCAGCAGCCCATATTCCGGCGGGGATGAAAAACTGTTTTTT	CASSPYSGGDEKLFF
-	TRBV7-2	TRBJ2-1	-	TGTGCCAGCAGCGCCGGGTGGGGCAGAGTGAACAATGAGCAGTTCTTC	CASSAGWGRVNNEQFF
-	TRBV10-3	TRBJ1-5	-	TGTGCCATCAGTGAGCCAAATAGCAATCAGCCCCAGCATTTT	CAISEPNSNQPQHF
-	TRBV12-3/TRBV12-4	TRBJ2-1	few	TGTGCCAGCGCCTCCCAAAGGGGGATTGAGCAGTTCTTC	CASASQRGIEQFF
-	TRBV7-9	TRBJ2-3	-	TGTGCCAGCCTCCAGGGCAGGGGCGAAACAGATACGCAGTATTTT	CASLQGRGETDTQYF
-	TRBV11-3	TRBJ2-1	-	TGTGCCAGCAGCTTTAGAGGGTTGGGTAGCGAATCCTACAATGAGCAGTTCTTC	CASSFRGLGSESYNEQFF
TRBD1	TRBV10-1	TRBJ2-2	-	TGCGCCAGCAGTGAGTCGAGGACAGGACCAACCGGGGAGCTGTTTTTT	CASSESRTGPTGELFF
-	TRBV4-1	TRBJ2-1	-	TGCGCCAGCAGCCAAGGGGTAGGGGACAATGAGCAGTTCTTC	CASSQGVGDNEQFF
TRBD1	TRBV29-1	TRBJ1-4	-	TGCAGCGTCGGGACAGGGTTTGAAAAACTGTTTTTT	CSVGTGFEKLFF
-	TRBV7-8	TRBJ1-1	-	TGTGCCAGCAGAGCTATTGACAGCCGCACTGAAGCTTTCTTT	CASRAIDSRTEAFF
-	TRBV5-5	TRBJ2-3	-	TGTGCCAGCACCCTAGGGGATGCTAGCACAGATACGCAGTATTTT	CASTLGDASTDTQYF
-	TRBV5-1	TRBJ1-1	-	TGCGCCAGCACCGAACTGGGGGGAGGGAGCACTGAAGCTTTCTTT	CASTELGGGSTEAFF
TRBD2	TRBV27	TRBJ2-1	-	TGTGCCAGCAGTTTATCGACTAGCGGGGGGTGGAATGAGCAGTTCTTC	CASSLSTSGGWNEQFF
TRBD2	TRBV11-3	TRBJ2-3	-	TGTGCCAGCAGCTTTTCCCATCTCCGGCCTCGGGAGGCAGATACGCAGTATTTT	CASSFSHLRPREADTQYF
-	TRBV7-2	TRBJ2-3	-	TGTGCCAGCAGCTTCCCAACTAGCACAGATACGCAGTATTTT	CASSFPTSTDTQYF
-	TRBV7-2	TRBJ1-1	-	TGTGCCAGCAGCTTAGAACTTCCCGGAGGCACTGAAGCTTTCTTT	CASSLELPGGTEAFF
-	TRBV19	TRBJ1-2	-	TGTGCCAGTAGGCAGGGGTTTGGCTACACCTTC	CASRQGFGYTF
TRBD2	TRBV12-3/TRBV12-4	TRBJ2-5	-	TGTGCCAGCAGTTTCGCGGGGGGGGAGACCCAGTACTTC	CASSFAGGETQYF
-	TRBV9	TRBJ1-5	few	TGTGCCAGCAGCGAGGGGGTAAATCAGCCCCAGCATTTT	CASSEGVNQPQHF
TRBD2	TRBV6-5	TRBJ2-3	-	TGTGCCAGCAGCCGCTGGGCGGGGGGAAGGGATACGCAGTATTTT	CASSRWAGGRDTQYF
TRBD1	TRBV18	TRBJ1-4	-	TGTGCCAGCTCACCATTTACGTTGGCAGGGGGCACTGAAAAACTGTTTTTT	CASSPFTLAGGTEKLFF
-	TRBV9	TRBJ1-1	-	TGTGCCAGCAGCGTAGGTTTACTGGTGAACACTGAAGCTTTCTTT	CASSVGLLVNTEAFF
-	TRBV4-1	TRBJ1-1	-	TGCGCCAGCAGCCAAGCGACAGCGAACACTGAAGCTTTCTTT	CASSQATANTEAFF
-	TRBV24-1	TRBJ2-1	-	TGTGCCACCAGTGATCCGGTTGGGCAGAATGAGCAGTTCTTC	CATSDPVGQNEQFF